The present T cell receptor beta chain was sequenced within a study of graft-versus-host responses after intestinal transplantation (dated by TCRdb to the early 2020s). Turning to the overall study: The transplants that recipients got were multivisceral, liver-intestinal, or isolated intestinal. All recipients received anti-thymocyte globulin induction followed by maintenance tacrolimus and steroids for about three years. After intestinal transplantation, graft-versus-host and host-versus-graft alloreactive T cell clones were followed in the graft, circulation and bone marrow using bulk TCR-beta CDR3 sequencing. Alloreactive clones were identified by sequencing pre-transplant mixed lymphocyte reaction products and comparing these products with unstimulated pre-transplant donor and recipient T cells. The cohort enrolled 24 intestinal transplant recipients, one of whom was a retransplant, and a few patients without pretransplant specimens were excluded. Donor T cell macrochimerism was defined as a peak of at least 4% donor T cells among recipient peripheral blood mononuclear cells. Samples from a few later patients were sequenced in-house on an Illumina MiSeq with MiXCR processing rather than by the commercial service. Summary of the overall study and its limitations: GvH clones were detected in recipient bone marrow, and some appeared earlier in ileal mucosa or blood, consistent with an intestinal mucosal origin. Conclusions were limited by the relatively low number and heterogeneity of intestinal transplant patients. Peak levels of circulating GvH clones were associated with declines in HvG clones early after transplant. In patients with donor T cell macrochimerism, the allografts had high GvH to HvG T cell clonal ratios.

V is pruned by 3 bases and J by 2 bases, leaving 16 bases of the junction without a gene match. According to the germline V gene, CDR1 reads KGHSH and CDR2 reads LQKENI. Including the terminal cysteine and phenylalanine, the CDR3 comprises 19 residues. The entry retains the CDR3 DNA only, 57 bases that are in frame from base 1. The time point label, as the study defines it: cells obtained before transplantation from donor or recipient. CD3+CD4+ and CD3+CD8+ populations were FACS-sorted from unstimulated pre-transplant donor and recipient cells taken from spleen or lymph nodes. The library came from the immunoSEQ multiplex PCR assay. For most patients, genomic DNA was isolated using the Qiagen DNeasy Blood and Tissue Kit and was shipped frozen to Adaptive Biotechnologies for TCR sequencing. For most patients, high-throughput TCR-beta CDR3 sequencing of genomic DNA was performed by Adaptive Biotechnologies. As for the authors' bioinformatics: Adaptive's ImmunoSEQ software supplied the TCR sequencing data for 15 to 20 patients, while MiXCR and VDJtools were used to process a few other patients. To correct CD4 versus CD8 sorting errors, any sequence found in both subsets at a frequency ratio below 5:1 was removed. CDR3 nucleotide sequences shared between donor and recipient were removed because the origin of such sequences could not be assigned. At least 2-fold expansion over unstimulated cells and a minimum CFSE-low frequency of 0.002% (template counts) or 0.001% (read counts) were required for clones to be classified as alloreactive. Clones detected in sequenced pre-transplant spleen, lymph node, or MLR CFSE-low populations of the donor or recipient were defined as mappable. Cumulative frequency of alloreactive clones was calculated as a percentage of all sequences weighted by copy number. TCRdb re-hosts the immuneACCESS table, in-frame sequences only. Its copies lack some clones; in the studies checked, an unresolved V gene accounts for under half of them, and the cause for the rest is not known. V, J and clone size reflect that table, while D and trimming were determined from the DNA. The sample table shows approximately 100,000 clones, and about 90% are seen once. Over 0.1% of the sample comes from the top ten.

As concerns this clone: Which antigen it targets is not known. No much larger clonotype is one base removed from it; base qualities were not supplied.

Material: unstimulated CD4+ T cells sorted from spleen or lymph node cells, obtained before intestinal transplant. The rearranged chain carries TRBV18 and TRBJ2-5, with 9 bases in between that match TRBD2. The sequence was obtained from a human donor who received an intestinal transplant. The CDR3 protein sequence reads: CASSPYSGSTPRGQETQYF. The nucleotides read TGTGCCAGCTCACCCTATAGCGGGAGCACCCCTAGGGGGCAAGAGACCCAGTACTTC.